This T cell receptor (beta chain) is drawn from a study of T cell changes during pregnancy in multiple sclerosis. V shed 3 bases and J 4 bases; nucleotides not matched to a gene: 7. Germline loops: CDR1 KGHSH, CDR2 LQKENI. This CDR3 has 16 residues. Profiled with immunoSEQ multiplex PCR; TCRdb holds only in-frame clones, not every one. Here the sample spans tens of thousands of clones, under 95% being singletons. This clonotype originated in a female donor with multiple sclerosis, enrolled in a pregnancy study. The chain joins TRBV18 to TRBJ2-1; 9 bases fit TRBD2. Material: peripheral blood, obtained in the first trimester of pregnancy. The CDR3 nucleotides read TGTGCCAGCTCACCTATGACTAGCGGCTATTACAATGAGCAGTTCTTC. This gives the protein CASSPMTSGYYNEQFF.